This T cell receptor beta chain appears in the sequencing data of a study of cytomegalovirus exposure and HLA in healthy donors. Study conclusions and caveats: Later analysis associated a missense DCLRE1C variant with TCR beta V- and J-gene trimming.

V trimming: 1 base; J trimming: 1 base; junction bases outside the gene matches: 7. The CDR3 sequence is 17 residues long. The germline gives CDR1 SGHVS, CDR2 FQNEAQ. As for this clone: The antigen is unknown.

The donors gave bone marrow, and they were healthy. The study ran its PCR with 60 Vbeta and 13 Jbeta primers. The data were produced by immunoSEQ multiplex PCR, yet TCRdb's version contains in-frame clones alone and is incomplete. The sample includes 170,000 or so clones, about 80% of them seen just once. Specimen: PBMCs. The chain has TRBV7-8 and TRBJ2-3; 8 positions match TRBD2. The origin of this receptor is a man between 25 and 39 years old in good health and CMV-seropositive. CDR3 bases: TGTGCCAGCAGCTTAGATAGCGGGGACATTGGCACAGATACGCAGTATTTT. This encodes CASSLDSGDIGTDTQYF. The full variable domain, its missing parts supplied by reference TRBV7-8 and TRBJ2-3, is GAGVSQSPRYKVAKRGQDVALRCDPISGHVSLFWYQQALGQGPEFLTYFQNEAQLDKSGLPSDRFFAERPEGSVSTLKIQRTQQEDSAVYLCASSLDSGDIGTDTQYFGPGTRLTVL.